One sample yielded the 26 T cell receptor beta chains listed below, sequenced in a study of early T cells in non-severe SARS-CoV-2 infection. TCRdb passed the 5' RACE reads through MiXCR, listing each CDR3 protein once. The sample holds some 78,000 distinct CDR3 sequences, around 13% seen once. Specimen: whole blood. The receptor source for this set is an adult who was a healthcare worker with PCR-confirmed SARS-CoV-2 infection or an uninfected control (not recorded which).

The chain is built from TRBV3-1 and TRBJ2-5; a weak D match, TRBD2 (5 bases). This CDR3 region has 15 residues. The germline V gene encodes CDR1 LGHDT and CDR2 YNNKEL (reference sequence). V lost 0 bases, J lost 0 bases, and 8 bases lay in between. The CDR3 coding sequence is TGTGCCAGCAGCCAAGATCAGGACTACCAAGAGACCCAGTACTTC. Protein: CASSQDQDYQETQYF.

There are a few counts of this clonotype. This chain connects TRBV3-1 to TRBJ2-1; D is perhaps TRBD2 (6 bases). This CDR3 comprises 17 residues. Per germline, CDR1 LGHDT and CDR2 YNNKEL (reference sequence). V lost 0 bases, J lost 2 bases, and 14 bases lay in between. CDR3 residues: CASSQEDGEVPYNEQFF. The CDR3 coding sequence is TGTGCCAGCAGCCAAGAGGATGGGGAGGTCCCCTACAATGAGCAGTTCTTC.

The chain is built from TRBV9 and TRBJ1-6; tentative D call: TRBD1 (5 bases). V lost 7 bases and J 10 bases, leaving 15 bases between the germline ends. Germline CDR1 SGDLS, CDR2 YYNGEE. The length of the CDR3 is 13 residues. CDR3 sequence: CASGSGHGSPLHF. In DNA form, the CDR3 reads TGTGCCAGCGGCTCGGGGCACGGCTCACCCCTCCACTTT.

The rearrangement links TRBV5-6 to TRBJ1-2; no clear D. Germline V gene data show CDR1 as SGHDT and CDR2 as YYEEEE. This CDR3 has 15 residues. The V end lost 0 bases, the J end lost 0 bases, and 9 bases lay between the germline ends. The CDR3 sequence is CASSLAAVTNYGYTF. CDR3 bases: TGTGCCAGCAGCTTGGCGGCAGTCACTAACTATGGCTACACCTTC.

There are a few counts of this clonotype. V and J are TRBV20-1 and TRBJ2-3; TRBD2 is a possible D gene (6 bases). Looked up from germline, CDR1 is DFQATT and CDR2 is SNEGSKA (reference sequence). Trimming took off 7 bases at V and 1 base at J, with 9 bases between the two ends. The CDR3 is made up of 12 amino acids. CDR3 protein: CSGGGGTDTQYF. CDR3 coding DNA: TGCAGTGGGGGCGGGGGCACAGATACGCAGTATTTT.

The chain joins TRBV10-1 to TRBJ1-1; D is uncertain. The length of the CDR3 is 12 residues. Germline lookup yields CDR1 WNHNN and CDR2 SYGVQD (reference sequence). V lost 3 bases and J lost 2, with 4 bases in between. The CDR3 DNA reads TGCGCCAGCAGTGAAACCAACACTGAAGCTTTCTTT. Translation gives CASSETNTEAFF.

The chain recombines TRBV7-2 with TRBJ1-4, with D possibly being TRBD1 (5 bases). CDR3 length: 14 residues. The V gene lost 4 bases and the J gene lost 4 bases, with 10 bases spanning the gap. In germline, CDR1 is SGHTA, CDR2 FQGNSA. The CDR3 nucleotides read TGTGCCAGCAGCTATCAGAGGGGTAATGAAAAACTGTTTTTT. This encodes CASSYQRGNEKLFF.

This clonotype occurred a few times. The chain links TRBV6-1 to TRBJ1-2; D not resolved. Germline V gene lookup returns CDR1 MNHNS and CDR2 SASEGT. Trimming pared 6 bases from V and 1 base from J, leaving 15 bases between. This CDR3 comprises 15 residues. CDR3 residues: CASRSLRTDNYGYTF. For the CDR3, the DNA is TGTGCCAGCAGGAGCCTTCGGACCGATAACTATGGCTACACCTTC.

J is TRBJ1-2 and V is TRBV24-1; D ambiguous. The CDR3 sequence is 11 residues long. Trimming removed 9 bases from V and 3 bases from J, with 7 bases in between. The V gene's germline CDR1 is KGHDR and CDR2 SFDVKD. CDR3 protein: CATLGDYGYTF. The CDR3 bases are TGTGCCACCCTTGGGGACTATGGCTACACCTTC.

This clonotype was detected only a few times. The V and J genes are TRBV20-1 and TRBJ2-7; 10 positions match TRBD2. V trimming: 6 bases; J trimming: 3 bases; junction bases outside the gene matches: 8. The CDR3 sequence is 14 residues long. Per germline, CDR1 DFQATT and CDR2 SNEGSKA (reference sequence). This chain's CDR3 is CSALAGGLYYEQYF. The CDR3 nucleotides read TGCAGTGCCTTAGCGGGAGGCCTATACTACGAGCAGTACTTC.

V is TRBV28 and J is TRBJ1-6; D is perhaps TRBD1 (6 bases). Germline CDR1 reads MDHEN; CDR2 reads SYDVKM. V was cut by 3 bases and J by 9 bases, with 21 bases left in between. The length of the CDR3 is 17 residues. The CDR3: CASSFIQGGSTGSPLHF. CDR3 in DNA: TGTGCCAGCAGTTTTATACAGGGTGGTTCAACGGGTTCACCCCTCCACTTT.

This chain connects TRBV29-1 to TRBJ1-1; perhaps TRBD1 as D (6 bases). The V gene lost 7 bases and the J gene lost 4 bases, with 13 bases spanning the gap. The CDR3 is made up of 12 amino acids. Looked up from germline, CDR1 is SQVTM and CDR2 is ANQGSEA. DNA of the CDR3: TGCAGCGCCCTACAGGGCCGCACTGAAGCTTTCTTT. The encoded protein is CSALQGRTEAFF. The whole variable domain, remainder taken from reference TRBV29-1 and TRBJ1-1, is SAVISQKPSRDICQRGTSLTIQCQVDSQVTMMFWYRQQPGQSLTLIATANQGSEATYESGFVIDKFPISRPNLTFSTLTVSNMSPEDSSIYLCSALQGRTEAFFGQGTRLTVV.

Only a few counts were recorded for this clonotype. The chain combines TRBV19 with TRBJ2-1; D is undetermined. V lost 3 bases to trimming and J lost 4 bases, with 10 bases between them. The length of the CDR3 is 14 residues. Germline V gene sequence: CDR1 LNHDA, CDR2 SQIVND (reference sequence). The CDR3 nucleotides read TGTGCCAGTAGTATCCGTGACGGATACAATGAGCAGTTCTTC. This gives the protein CASSIRDGYNEQFF. Variable domain in full (rest from reference TRBV19 and TRBJ2-1): DGGITQSPKYLFRKEGQNVTLSCEQNLNHDAMYWYRQDPGQGLRLIYYSQIVNDFQKGDIAEGYSVSREKKESFPLTVTSAQKNPTAFYLCASSIRDGYNEQFFGPGTRLTVL.

The V and J genes are TRBV5-1 and TRBJ2-5; 7 nucleotides align to TRBD1. CDR1 and CDR2 from the germline V gene are SGHRS and YFSETQ. The CDR3 has 15 amino acids. J gave up 0 bases and V 2 bases, and 4 bases lay outside the gene matches. The CDR3 reads CASSFGTANQETQYF. In nucleotides, the CDR3 is TGCGCCAGCAGCTTCGGGACAGCAAACCAAGAGACCCAGTACTTC.

The sample holds a few counts of this clonotype. CDR3 amino acids: CSASFRANEKLFF. The CDR3 DNA reads as TGCAGTGCTAGCTTCCGTGCGAACGAAAAACTGTTTTTT. The gene calls are TRBV20-1 and TRBJ1-4; D is uncertain. This CDR3 is 13 amino acids long. The germline CDR1 and CDR2 sequences are DFQATT and SNEGSKA (reference sequence). With 3 bases removed from V and 8 bases from J, the gap between germline ends came to 13 bases.

The chain recombines TRBV21-1 with TRBJ2-5; the listed D gene, TRBD1, was not tested against the DNA. TRBV21-1 is listed as a pseudogene. This CDR3 contains 15 residues. CDR3 nucleotides: TGTGCCAGCAGCACGAACAGGGGGCTGAGGGAGACCCAGTACTTC. It specifies CASSTNRGLRETQYF.

In nucleotides, the CDR3 is TGCGCCAGCAGCCAAGATATTGGGACTGGGGCCAACGTCCTGACTTTC. It encodes CASSQDIGTGANVLTF. This chain connects TRBV4-1 to TRBJ2-6, with no clear D. CDR1 is MGHRA and CDR2 is YSYEKL in the germline V gene. V shed 0 bases and J shed 2 bases, with 8 bases lying between them. The CDR3 has 16 residues.

This clonotype came up a few times. The rearrangement links TRBV3-1 to TRBJ2-7; D call uncertain. The CDR3 totals 14 residues. Germline V gene sequence: CDR1 LGHDT, CDR2 YNNKEL (reference sequence). V was clipped by 0 bases and J by 6 bases, with 12 bases between them. CDR3 residues: CASSQDLGIGEQYF. CDR3 in DNA: TGTGCCAGCAGCCAAGATTTGGGTATTGGCGAGCAGTACTTC.

This clonotype has at least ten counts. V is TRBV3-1 and J is TRBJ1-6; D uncertain. CDR3 length: 15 amino acids. Between the trimmed V and J ends, which lost 5 bases and 8 bases, there was a span of 16 bases. Per germline, CDR1 LGHDT and CDR2 YNNKEL (reference sequence). The CDR3 DNA reads as TGTGCCAGCAGCGCCCATCAAATCGAAGATTCACCCCTCCACTTT. Encoded protein: CASSAHQIEDSPLHF.

J is TRBJ1-4 and V is TRBV6-2 or TRBV6-3, with TRBD1 matching over 10 bases. This CDR3 region has 16 residues. After removal of 3 bases from V and 6 bases from J, the junction contained 7 bases not matched to a gene. From germline, CDR1 is MNHEY and CDR2 SVGEGT. CDR3 protein: CASSYRSGTGDEKLFF. CDR3 coding DNA: TGTGCCAGCAGTTATCGATCCGGGACAGGGGATGAAAAACTGTTTTTT.

This clonotype was detected only a few times. The rearrangement links TRBV5-6 to TRBJ1-1; 8 bases are a match to TRBD1. The CDR3 spans 15 residues. V lost 4 bases and J lost 2; bases outside the gene matches: 7. Germline assignment: CDR1 SGHDT and CDR2 YYEEEE. The CDR3 bases are TGTGCCAGCAGCAAGACAGGGGTACCCAACACTGAAGCTTTCTTT. It encodes CASSKTGVPNTEAFF.

This clonotype was detected only a few times. This chain links TRBV30 with TRBJ2-1; tentative D call: TRBD2 (6 bases). Germline values: CDR1 GTSNPN, CDR2 SVGIG (reference sequence). V gave up 4 bases and J gave up 1 base, with 14 bases separating them. The CDR3 covers 15 residues. Written as DNA, the CDR3 is TGTGCCTGGACTCCCCCGGGAGCTTCCTACAATGAGCAGTTCTTC. Translation gives CAWTPPGASYNEQFF.

This clonotype has only a few counts. The chain carries TRBV20-1 and TRBJ1-1; TRBD1 matches 8 bases. V was clipped by 3 bases and J by 4 bases; unmatched bases: 1. Per the germline V gene, CDR1 is DFQATT and CDR2 is SNEGSKA (reference sequence). The CDR3 covers 12 residues. The CDR3 reads CSARDRATEAFF. The CDR3 DNA reads TGCAGTGCTAGGGACAGGGCCACTGAAGCTTTCTTT.

This clonotype occurred a few times. The chain is built from TRBV3-1 and TRBJ2-7; 9 nucleotides align to TRBD2. After removal of 1 base from V and 3 bases from J, the junction contained 4 bases not matched to a gene. This CDR3 is 15 amino acids long. Germline V gives CDR1 LGHDT, CDR2 YNNKEL (reference sequence). Written as DNA, the CDR3 is TGTGCCAGCAGCCAAGGGGGACTAGCAGGCTACGAGCAGTACTTC. It encodes CASSQGGLAGYEQYF.

The chain joins TRBV9 to TRBJ2-1; D is possibly TRBD1 (6 bases). The CDR3 sequence is 15 residues long. Trimming pared 0 bases from V and 5 bases from J, leaving 12 bases between. Per germline, CDR1 SGDLS and CDR2 YYNGEE. In DNA form, the CDR3 reads TGTGCCAGCAGCGTAGTTTCAGGGGAGAACAATGAGCAGTTCTTC. Translating gives CASSVVSGENNEQFF. The full variable domain, in which reference TRBV9 and TRBJ2-1 provide the parts outside the CDR3, is DSGVTQTPKHLITATGQRVTLRCSPRSGDLSVYWYQQSLDQGLQFLIQYYNGEERAKGNILERFSAQQFPDLHSELNLSSLELGDSALYFCASSVVSGENNEQFFGPGTRLTVL.

This clonotype was seen more than once but under ten times. The V call is TRBV7-6, the J call TRBJ2-1; D not certain. Trimming shortened V by 5 bases and J by 2 bases, and 13 bases separated the two germline ends. The CDR3 sequence is 15 residues long. Germline CDR1 SGHVS, CDR2 FNYEAQ. Here the CDR3 reads CASSERAFPYNEQFF. CDR3 coding DNA: TGTGCCAGCAGCGAAAGGGCCTTCCCCTACAATGAGCAGTTCTTC.